One sample yielded the 5 T cell receptor beta chains listed below, sequenced in a study of T cell repertoires in cytomegalovirus infection. Via MiXCR, TCRdb re-called the reads, giving one row per CDR3 protein. The sample lists 700,000 to 950,000 distinct CDR3 sequences, 30% to 35% occurring once. No antigen has been assigned to these receptors. This specimen was cultured CD8+ T cells from PBMCs, taken from culture after CMV antigen stimulation. These receptors all come from a human donor in good health (CMV status not recorded). Some clones in this sample may be carry-over from other donors' samples.

The chain's CDR3 is CASSLRGDLRNNEQFF. In DNA form, the CDR3 reads TGTGCCAGCAGCTTGCGCGGGGATTTGCGGAACAATGAGCAGTTCTTC. This chain connects TRBV5-6 to TRBJ2-1, with D possibly being TRBD2 (6 bases). Trimming stripped 1 base from V and 5 bases from J, with 16 bases between. The CDR3 has 16 amino acids. Germline-derived CDR1 and CDR2 are SGHDT and YYEEEE.

This clonotype was seen only a few times. The V gene is TRBV12-5, the J gene TRBJ1-2, with 10 bases fitting TRBD1. Germline CDR1 reads LGHNT; CDR2 reads FRNRAP. V was pared by 3 bases and J by 6 bases, with 7 bases of the junction left unmatched. This CDR3 comprises 15 residues. CDR3 nucleotides: TGTGCTAGTGGTTTTCCTGACAGGGGGCTTCATGGCTACACCTTC. This encodes CASGFPDRGLHGYTF.

The DNA of the CDR3 is TGCAGTGCTCGGAGTGAGGGGTGGGGTCGGACTGAAGCTTTCTTT. It is translated as CSARSEGWGRTEAFF. The V and J genes are TRBV20-1 and TRBJ1-1; D might be TRBD1 (5 bases). Trimming took 5 bases from V and 5 from J, leaving 21 bases between them. The germline V gene has CDR1 DFQATT and CDR2 SNEGSKA (reference sequence). The CDR3 sequence is 15 residues long.

The chain has TRBV3-1 and TRBJ2-2; 7 bases fit TRBD2. The germline V gene encodes CDR1 LGHDT and CDR2 YNNKEL (reference sequence). Trimming cost V 1 base and J 4 bases; bases outside gene matches: 6. The CDR3 spans 16 residues. The CDR3 region has the DNA TGTGCCAGCAGCCAAGTGGGAGGGGAGAGCACCGGGGAGCTGTTTTTT. This encodes CASSQVGGESTGELFF.

The chain couples TRBV12-3 or TRBV12-4 to TRBJ2-1; D may match TRBD1 or TRBD2 (5 bases each). V was pared by 6 bases and J by 4 bases, with 13 bases between. The CDR3 sequence is 14 residues long. The CDR3 region has the DNA TGTGCCAGCAGGCTACCGGGACCTTACAATGAGCAGTTCTTC. Amino acid sequence: CASRLPGPYNEQFF.